Listed below are T cell receptor beta chains from one sample, sequenced in a study of Ad26.COV2.S vaccination and SARS-CoV-2 variants. Using immunoSEQ multiplex PCR, the repertoire was profiled, and TCRdb retains in-frame clones only, with some absent. The data show over 400,000 clones, 89% seen once. The sequences come from peripheral blood, collected in a trial of Ad26.COV2.S vaccine versus placebo. The receptors here all came from a person aged 18-60 years who received the Ad26.COV2.S COVID-19 vaccine or a placebo. Each CDR3 is given with its conserved first and last residue. The D gene is left open where the match is weak. Only part of the rows carry a size: once, few, many, or a class if the clone is expanded.

v_call: TRBV30; clone_size: NA; j_call: TRBJ2-7; d_call: NA; cdr3_nt: TGTGCCTGGAGTGTACGAGGCGGGACGACCGAGCAGTACTTC; cdr3_aa: CAWSVRGGTTEQYF
v_call: TRBV19; clone_size: NA; j_call: TRBJ2-6; d_call: TRBD1; cdr3_nt: TGTGCCAGTGGGCGGGGACAGGGAACCCCTGGGGCCAACGTCCTGACTTTC; cdr3_aa: CASGRGQGTPGANVLTF
v_call: TRBV6-2/TRBV6-3; clone_size: NA; j_call: TRBJ1-1; d_call: NA; cdr3_nt: TGTGCCAGCAGCAACCCCGGGGCTCGAGCTTTCTTT; cdr3_aa: CASSNPGARAFF
v_call: TRBV29-1; clone_size: NA; j_call: TRBJ1-3; d_call: NA; cdr3_nt: TGCAGCGTGACAGGTTATGGAAACACCATATATTTT; cdr3_aa: CSVTGYGNTIYF
v_call: TRBV5-1; clone_size: NA; j_call: TRBJ1-2; d_call: TRBD1; cdr3_nt: TGCGCCAGCAGCTTGCGACAGGGTTCGGAAGGTGGCTACACCTTC; cdr3_aa: CASSLRQGSEGGYTF
v_call: TRBV25-1; clone_size: NA; j_call: TRBJ2-7; d_call: TRBD1; cdr3_nt: TGTGCCAGCAGTGAGGGACAGGGGTCCATCTACGAGCAGTACTTC; cdr3_aa: CASSEGQGSIYEQYF
v_call: TRBV11-2; clone_size: NA; j_call: TRBJ2-3; d_call: TRBD1; cdr3_nt: TGTGCCAGCAGCTTGTTGGGACAGGGGCTAACGAGCCAGTATTTT; cdr3_aa: CASSLLGQGLTSQYF
v_call: TRBV4-3; clone_size: once; j_call: TRBJ2-1; d_call: NA; cdr3_nt: TGCGCCAGCAGCCGGAGTTTCTCCTACAATGAGCAGTTCTTC; cdr3_aa: CASSRSFSYNEQFF
v_call: TRBV7-9; clone_size: NA; j_call: TRBJ2-5; d_call: TRBD1; cdr3_nt: TGTGCCAGCAGCTTAGGCGGACAGGGGGTAAAGGAGACCCAGTACTTC; cdr3_aa: CASSLGGQGVKETQYF
v_call: TRBV24-1; clone_size: NA; j_call: TRBJ1-2; d_call: NA; cdr3_nt: TGTGCCACCAGTGATTTGGCCGGCTATGGCTACACCTTC; cdr3_aa: CATSDLAGYGYTF
v_call: TRBV6-5; clone_size: once; j_call: TRBJ2-1; d_call: NA; cdr3_nt: TGTGCCAGCAGTTACTATGTAGAGAGTGAGCAGTTCTTC; cdr3_aa: CASSYYVESEQFF
v_call: TRBV6-5; clone_size: NA; j_call: TRBJ1-5; d_call: NA; cdr3_nt: TGTGCCAGCAGTTCGATTCAGGGGCGCAATCAGCCCCAGCATTTT; cdr3_aa: CASSSIQGRNQPQHF
v_call: TRBV9; clone_size: NA; j_call: TRBJ1-3; d_call: NA; cdr3_nt: TGTGCCAGCAGCGTAGTGGGGTTAGTTGGAAACACCATATATTTT; cdr3_aa: CASSVVGLVGNTIYF
v_call: TRBV7-3; clone_size: NA; j_call: TRBJ1-3; d_call: NA; cdr3_nt: TGTGCCAGCAGCCCGAAAGGCGGACCTGGAAACACCATATATTTT; cdr3_aa: CASSPKGGPGNTIYF